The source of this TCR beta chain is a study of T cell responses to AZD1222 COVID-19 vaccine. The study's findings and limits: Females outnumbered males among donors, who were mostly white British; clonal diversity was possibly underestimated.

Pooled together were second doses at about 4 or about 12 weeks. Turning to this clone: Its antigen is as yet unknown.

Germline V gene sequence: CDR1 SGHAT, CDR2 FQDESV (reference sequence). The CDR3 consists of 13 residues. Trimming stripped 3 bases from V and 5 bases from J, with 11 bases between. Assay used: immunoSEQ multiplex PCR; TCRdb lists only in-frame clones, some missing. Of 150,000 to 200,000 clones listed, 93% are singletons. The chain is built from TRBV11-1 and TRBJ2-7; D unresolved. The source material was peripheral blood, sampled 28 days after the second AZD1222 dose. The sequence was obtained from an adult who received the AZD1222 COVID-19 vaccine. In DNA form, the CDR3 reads TGTGCCAGCAGCTTCGGACCCCAAGACGAGCAGTACTTC. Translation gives CASSFGPQDEQYF.